This T cell receptor beta chain was profiled in a study of CD8+CD57+ T cells in acquired aplastic anemia. The template used for profiling TCR beta VDJ and CDR3 was genomic DNA. Each CDR3 protein gets one entry after TCRdb re-called the reads with MiXCR. The data hold about 110,000 distinct CDR3 sequences, with roughly 50% observed a single time. The germline V gene has CDR1 SQVTM and CDR2 ANQGSEA. The CDR3 covers 15 residues. The J segment lost 2 bases and the V segment lost 7 bases, leaving 12 bases of the junction unmatched. Source material: sorted CD4+, CD8+, or CD8+CD57+ T cells (not recorded which) from PBMCs. The sequence came from a human donor in good health, serving as a control. The J gene is TRBJ2-3, the V gene TRBV29-1; TRBD2 matches 7 bases. CDR3 in DNA: TGCAGCGCCACGCTGGGAGCGGGGACCACAGATACGCAGTATTTT. Translated: CSATLGAGTTDTQYF.